One sample yielded the 13 T cell receptor beta chains listed below, sequenced in a study of metastatic and nonmetastatic thyroid tumors. TCRdb re-called the PCR reads through MiXCR. The sample has roughly 7,400 clones, roughly 35% seen once. No patient received treatment before thyroid surgery. Sequences were obtained from tumor tissue. The receptors here all came from a female donor with papillary thyroid cancer or a benign thyroid nodule (not recorded which). Some clones in this sample may be carry-over from other donors' samples.

This clone was counted between two and nine times. This rearrangement joins TRBV25-1 to TRBJ1-1; a possible D gene is TRBD1 (6 bases). The CDR3 runs 13 residues. Germline CDR1 and CDR2: MGHDK and SYGVNS. The V and J ends lost 2 bases and 5 bases respectively, with 9 bases between them. CDR3 residues: CASSEGGRTEAFF. The CDR3 DNA follows: TGTGCCAGCAGTGAAGGGGGCCGAACTGAAGCTTTCTTT.

This clone turned up a few times. The chain couples TRBV12-3 or TRBV12-4 to TRBJ1-1, with a tentative D call TRBD1 (5 bases). V dropped 6 bases and J dropped 6 bases, with 14 bases sitting between them. The CDR3 covers 13 residues. DNA for the CDR3: TGTGCCAGCAGGTTGGGCGGGGGATCTGAAGCTTTCTTT. This codes for CASRLGGGSEAFF.

Notes on this clone: Other nucleotide sequences in the sample specify the same CDR3. V is TRBV20-1 and J is TRBJ2-5, with D maybe TRBD2 (6 bases). The CDR3 spans 17 residues. V was cut by 4 bases and J by 5 bases, with 26 bases left in between. The germline V gene has CDR1 DFQATT and CDR2 SNEGSKA (reference sequence). Written as DNA, the CDR3 is TGCAGTGCTACCCCCTTCGGGAGCTTCGCTTTTTGGGAGACCCAGTACTTC. This translates into CSATPFGSFAFWETQYF.

This clone was observed a few times. The V gene is TRBV28, the J gene TRBJ2-7, with D possibly matching TRBD1 (6 bases). V lost 7 bases and J lost 4, with 17 bases in between. CDR3 length equals 14 residues. Per the germline V gene, CDR1 is MDHEN and CDR2 is SYDVKM. The CDR3 DNA reads TGTGCCAGCACCCCTCCGGGCCAGGGGTACGAGCAGTACTTC. This gives the protein CASTPPGQGYEQYF.

The J gene is TRBJ1-1, the V gene TRBV30; TRBD1 is a possible D gene (6 bases). This CDR3 has 13 amino acids. Looked up from germline, CDR1 is GTSNPN and CDR2 is SVGIG (reference sequence). In DNA form, the CDR3 reads TGTGTCAGGGGCCGGGTGGGGAGCACTGAAGCTTTCTTT. Its translation: CVRGRVGSTEAFF.

V gene TRBV5-1 combines with J gene TRBJ1-4; D is unclear. V lost 5 bases and J lost 4, with 9 bases in between. The CDR3 is made up of 13 amino acids. Per the germline V gene, CDR1 is SGHRS and CDR2 is YFSETQ. CDR3 in DNA: TGCGCCAGCAGTTACTACAATAATGAAAAACTGTTTTTT. This sequence encodes CASSYYNNEKLFF.

This rearrangement joins TRBV4-1 to TRBJ1-6; possibly TRBD1 for D (5 bases). The germline V and J ends were trimmed by 0 bases and 3 bases, with 12 bases remaining between them. The CDR3 sequence is 17 residues long. Germline V CDR1 and CDR2: MGHRA, YSYEKL. The CDR3 bases are TGCGCCAGCAGCCAAGAACCCTCGGGGGTCTATAATTCACCCCTCCACTTT. This codes for CASSQEPSGVYNSPLHF.

The chain couples TRBV19 to TRBJ2-7; D perhaps matches TRBD1 (5 bases). Germline V gene data show CDR1 as LNHDA and CDR2 as SQIVND (reference sequence). CDR3 size: 13 residues. Trimming left V 6 bases short and J 2 bases short, with 11 bases between. In nucleotides, the CDR3 is TGTGCCAGTAGCCCTGACAGTACCTACGAGCAGTACTTC. Translated: CASSPDSTYEQYF.

J is TRBJ2-7 and V is TRBV30, with TRBD1 identical over 9 bases. J gave up 7 bases and V 5 bases, and 9 bases lay outside the gene matches. This CDR3 is built from 13 residues. Germline V gene lookup returns CDR1 GTSNPN and CDR2 SVGIG (reference sequence). The chain's CDR3 is CAWSGTGIWEQYF. In DNA, the CDR3 is TGTGCCTGGTCCGGGACAGGGATATGGGAGCAGTACTTC.

By frequency in the sample, this clone is medium-sized. The chain carries TRBV19 and TRBJ1-2; D possibly corresponds to TRBD1 (5 bases). Germline V gene lookup returns CDR1 LNHDA and CDR2 SQIVND (reference sequence). This CDR3 region has 15 residues. V was clipped by 3 bases and J by 8 bases, with 19 bases between them. The CDR3 here is CASSMTGDGLSGYTF. The CDR3 DNA reads TGTGCCAGTAGTATGACGGGGGACGGTCTCAGCGGCTACACCTTC.

CDR3 nucleotide sequence: TGTGCCAGCAGTCACCGGGACAGGAGAGAAAAACTGTTTTTT. It translates to CASSHRDRREKLFF. The V call is TRBV2, the J call TRBJ1-4; 8 nucleotides line up with TRBD1. CDR1 and CDR2 (germline): SNHLY, FYNNEI. The CDR3 has 14 residues. The J segment lost 8 bases and the V segment lost 5 bases, leaving 7 bases of the junction unmatched. The complete variable domain, with remaining parts taken from reference TRBV2 and TRBJ1-4, reads EPEVTQTPSHQVTQMGQEVILRCVPISNHLYFYWYRQILGQKVEFLVSFYNNEISEKSEIFDDQFSVERPDGSNFTLKIRSTKLEDSAMYFCASSHRDRREKLFFGSGTQLSVL.

The chain joins TRBV7-8 to TRBJ2-7, with 9 positions matching TRBD1. V shed 5 bases, J shed 4 bases, and the junction held 6 bases outside the gene matches. Germline V gives CDR1 SGHVS, CDR2 FQNEAQ. The CDR3 runs to 14 residues. CDR3 in DNA: TGTGCCAGCAGCGTCCGGGACAGGGTGTACGAGCAGTACTTC. This codes for CASSVRDRVYEQYF.

The chain joins TRBV7-6 to TRBJ1-6; D perhaps matches TRBD1 (5 bases). The ends were cut back, 1 base at V and 10 bases at J, with 17 bases in the middle. The CDR3 length is 16 residues. The germline V gene has CDR1 SGHVS and CDR2 FNYEAQ. The CDR3 here is CASSLGAAGTGSPLHF. The CDR3 DNA reads TGTGCCAGCAGCTTAGGGGCGGCAGGGACGGGCTCACCCCTCCACTTT.